This T cell receptor beta chain emerged from a study of T cell responses to AZD1222 COVID-19 vaccine. The length of the CDR3 is 12 residues. The germline CDR1 and CDR2 sequences are LNHDA and SQIVND (reference sequence). Deletions cut 6 bases from V and 8 bases from J, with 13 bases between. Produced via immunoSEQ multiplex PCR; TCRdb's table is partial and in-frame only. The table lists approximately 300,000 clones, approximately 94% of them singletons. The sequences come from peripheral blood, collected 28 days after the second AZD1222 dose. The source of this sequence is an adult who received the AZD1222 COVID-19 vaccine. This chain joins TRBV19 and TRBJ1-2; D is unclear. This CDR3 reads CASSSGYRGYTF. The CDR3 coding sequence is TGTGCCAGTAGCTCCGGGTATCGAGGCTACACCTTC.